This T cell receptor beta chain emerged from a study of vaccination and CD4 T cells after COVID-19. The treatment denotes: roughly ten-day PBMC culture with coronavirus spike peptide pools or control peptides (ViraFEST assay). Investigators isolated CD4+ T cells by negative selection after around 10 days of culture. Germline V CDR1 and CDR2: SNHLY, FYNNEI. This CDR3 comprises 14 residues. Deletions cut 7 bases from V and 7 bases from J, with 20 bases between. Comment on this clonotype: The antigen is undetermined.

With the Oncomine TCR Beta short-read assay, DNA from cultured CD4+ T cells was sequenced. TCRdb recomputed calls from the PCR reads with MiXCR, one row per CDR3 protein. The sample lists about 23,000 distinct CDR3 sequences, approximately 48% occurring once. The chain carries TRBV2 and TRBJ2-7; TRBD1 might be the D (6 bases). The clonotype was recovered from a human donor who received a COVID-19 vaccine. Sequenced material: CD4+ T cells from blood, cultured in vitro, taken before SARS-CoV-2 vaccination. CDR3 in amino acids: CASKRRMQGPEQYF. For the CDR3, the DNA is TGTGCCAGCAAGCGGAGGATGCAGGGGCCGGAGCAGTACTTC.